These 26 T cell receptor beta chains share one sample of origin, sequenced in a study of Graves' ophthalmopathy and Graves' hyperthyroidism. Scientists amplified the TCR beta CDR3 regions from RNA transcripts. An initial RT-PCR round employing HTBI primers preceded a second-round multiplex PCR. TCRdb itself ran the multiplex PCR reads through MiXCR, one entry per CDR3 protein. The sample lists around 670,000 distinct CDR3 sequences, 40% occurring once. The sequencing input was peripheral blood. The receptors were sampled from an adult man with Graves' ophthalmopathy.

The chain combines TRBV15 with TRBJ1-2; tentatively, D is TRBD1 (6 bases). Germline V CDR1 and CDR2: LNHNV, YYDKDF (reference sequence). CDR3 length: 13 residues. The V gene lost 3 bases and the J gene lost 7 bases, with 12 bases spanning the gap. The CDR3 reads CATSSANRAGYTF. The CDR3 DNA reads TGTGCCACCAGCAGTGCGAACAGGGCTGGCTACACCTTC.

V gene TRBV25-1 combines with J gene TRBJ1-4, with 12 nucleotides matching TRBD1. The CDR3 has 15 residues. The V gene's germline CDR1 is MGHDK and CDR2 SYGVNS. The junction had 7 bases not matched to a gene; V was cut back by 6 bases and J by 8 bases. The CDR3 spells CASSQIGTGGEKLFF. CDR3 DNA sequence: TGTGCCAGCAGCCAGATAGGGACAGGGGGCGAAAAACTGTTTTTT. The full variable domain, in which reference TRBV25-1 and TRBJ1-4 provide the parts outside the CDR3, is EADIYQTPRYLVIGTGKKITLECSQTMGHDKMYWYQQDPGMELHLIHYSYGVNSTEKGDLSSESTVSRIRTEHFPLTLESARPSHTSQYLCASSQIGTGGEKLFFGSGTQLSVL.

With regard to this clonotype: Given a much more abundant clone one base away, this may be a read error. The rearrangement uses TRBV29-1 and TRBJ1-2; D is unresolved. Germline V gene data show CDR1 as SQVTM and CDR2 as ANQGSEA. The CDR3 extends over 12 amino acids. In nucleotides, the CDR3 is TGCAGCCTCTCGGGCGGAACCTATGGCCACACCTTC. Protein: CSLSGGTYGHTF. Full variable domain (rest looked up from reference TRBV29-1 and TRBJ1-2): SAVISQKPSRDICQRGTSLTIQCQVDSQVTMMFWYRQQPGQSLTLIATANQGSEATYESGFVIDKFPISRPNLTFSTLTVSNMSPEDSSIYLCSLSGGTYGHTFGSGTRLTVV.

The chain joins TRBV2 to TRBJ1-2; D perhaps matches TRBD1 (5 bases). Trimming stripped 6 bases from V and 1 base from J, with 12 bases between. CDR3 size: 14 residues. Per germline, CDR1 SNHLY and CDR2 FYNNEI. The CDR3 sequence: CASRKGRINYGYTF. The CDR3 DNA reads TGTGCCAGCAGGAAGGGACGGATTAACTATGGCTACACCTTC.

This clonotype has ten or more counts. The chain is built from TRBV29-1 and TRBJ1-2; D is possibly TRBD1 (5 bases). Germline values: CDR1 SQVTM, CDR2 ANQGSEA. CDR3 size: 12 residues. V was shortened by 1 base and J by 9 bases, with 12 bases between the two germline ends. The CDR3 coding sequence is TGCAGCGTTGAAGTAGGGGCTGGAAGCTACACCTTC. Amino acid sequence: CSVEVGAGSYTF.

DNA of the CDR3: TGCGCCAGCAGCTTGGGACTAGCGGGAGGTCTCAGTACCGGGGAGCTGTTTTTT. Amino acids: CASSLGLAGGLSTGELFF. The rearrangement joins TRBV5-1 to TRBJ2-2; 13 bases align to TRBD2. CDR1 is SGHRS, CDR2 YFSETQ, per germline. The CDR3 has 18 amino acids. V shed 0 bases and J 5 bases; nucleotides not matched to a gene: 7.

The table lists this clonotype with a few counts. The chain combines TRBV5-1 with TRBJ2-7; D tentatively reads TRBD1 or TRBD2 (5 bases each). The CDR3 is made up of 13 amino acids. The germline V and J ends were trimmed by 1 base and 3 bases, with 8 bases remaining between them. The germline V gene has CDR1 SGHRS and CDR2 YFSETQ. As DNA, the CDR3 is TGCGCCAGCAGCTTGTTGAGGGGCTACGAGCAGTACTTC. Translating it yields CASSLLRGYEQYF.

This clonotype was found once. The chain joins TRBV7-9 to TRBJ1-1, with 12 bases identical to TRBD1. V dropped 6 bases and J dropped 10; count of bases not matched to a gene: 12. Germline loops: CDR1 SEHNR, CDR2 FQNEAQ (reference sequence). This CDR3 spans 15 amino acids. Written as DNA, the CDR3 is TGTGCCAGCAGGGTATCCGGGACAGGGGGCCGTGTAGCTTTCTTT. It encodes CASRVSGTGGRVAFF.

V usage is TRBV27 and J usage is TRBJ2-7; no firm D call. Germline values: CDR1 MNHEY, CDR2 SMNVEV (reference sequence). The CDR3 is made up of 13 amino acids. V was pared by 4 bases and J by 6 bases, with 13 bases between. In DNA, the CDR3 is TGTGCCAGCAGTTCCCCGCCAGGCGGCGAGCAGTACTTC. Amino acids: CASSSPPGGEQYF.

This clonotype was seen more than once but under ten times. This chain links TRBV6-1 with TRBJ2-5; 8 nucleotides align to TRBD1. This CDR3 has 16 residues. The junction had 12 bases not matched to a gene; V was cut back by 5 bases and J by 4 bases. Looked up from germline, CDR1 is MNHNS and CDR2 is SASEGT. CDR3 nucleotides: TGTGCCAGCAGTTCCTACGACAGGGGCGGATCAGAGACCCAGTACTTC. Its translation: CASSSYDRGGSETQYF.

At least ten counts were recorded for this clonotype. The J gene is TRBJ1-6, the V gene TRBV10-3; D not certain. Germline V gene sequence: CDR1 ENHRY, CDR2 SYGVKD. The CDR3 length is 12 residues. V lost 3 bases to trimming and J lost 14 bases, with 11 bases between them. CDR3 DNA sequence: TGTGCCATCAGTGAAGGTCGGCCGACCCTCCACTTT. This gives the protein CAISEGRPTLHF.

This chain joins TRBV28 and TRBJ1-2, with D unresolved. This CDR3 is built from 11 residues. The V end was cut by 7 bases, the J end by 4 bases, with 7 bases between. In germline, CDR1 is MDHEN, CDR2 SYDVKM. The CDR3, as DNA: TGTGCCAGCACGAGCGCCTATGGCTACACCTTC. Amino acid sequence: CASTSAYGYTF.

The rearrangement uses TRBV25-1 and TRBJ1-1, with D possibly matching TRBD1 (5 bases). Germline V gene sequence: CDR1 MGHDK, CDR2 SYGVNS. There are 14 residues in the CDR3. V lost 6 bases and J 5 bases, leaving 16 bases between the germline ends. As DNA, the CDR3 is TGTGCCAGCAGCGTTGGCAGGGCAGGAACTGAAGCTTTCTTT. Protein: CASSVGRAGTEAFF.

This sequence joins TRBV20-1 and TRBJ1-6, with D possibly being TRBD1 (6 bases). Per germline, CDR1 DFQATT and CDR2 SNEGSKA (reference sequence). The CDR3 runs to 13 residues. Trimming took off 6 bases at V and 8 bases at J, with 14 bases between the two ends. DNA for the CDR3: TGCAGTGCCGCGTCACAGGGATATTCACCCCTCCACTTT. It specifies CSAASQGYSPLHF.

DNA for the CDR3: TGTGCCAGCCGGGACAGGGGTAATTCCAATCAGCCCCAGCATTTT. Encoded protein: CASRDRGNSNQPQHF. The chain couples TRBV24-1 to TRBJ1-5; 10 bases fit TRBD1. Looked up from germline, CDR1 is KGHDR and CDR2 is SFDVKD. V dropped 11 bases and J dropped 3; count of bases not matched to a gene: 9. This CDR3 has 15 amino acids.

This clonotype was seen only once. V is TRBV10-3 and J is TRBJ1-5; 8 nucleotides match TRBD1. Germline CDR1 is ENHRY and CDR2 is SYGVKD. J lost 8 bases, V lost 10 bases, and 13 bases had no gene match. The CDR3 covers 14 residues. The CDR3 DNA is TGTGCCAGCAGCGTTCCAGGGGGCTACAAGCCCCAGCATTTT. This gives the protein CASSVPGGYKPQHF.

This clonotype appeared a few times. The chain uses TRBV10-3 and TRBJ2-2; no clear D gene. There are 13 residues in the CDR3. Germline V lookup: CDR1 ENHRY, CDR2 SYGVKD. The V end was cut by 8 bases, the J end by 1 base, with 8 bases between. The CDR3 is CAIGWGNTGELFF. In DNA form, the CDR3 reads TGTGCCATCGGATGGGGGAACACCGGGGAGCTGTTTTTT.

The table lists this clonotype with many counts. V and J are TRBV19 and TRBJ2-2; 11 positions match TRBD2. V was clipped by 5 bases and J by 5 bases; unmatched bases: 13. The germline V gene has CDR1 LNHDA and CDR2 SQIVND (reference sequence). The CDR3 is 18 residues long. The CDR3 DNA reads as TGTGCCAGTAGTGCTCCATCGGCACTAGCGGGGGTAACCGGGGAGCTGTTTTTT. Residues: CASSAPSALAGVTGELFF.

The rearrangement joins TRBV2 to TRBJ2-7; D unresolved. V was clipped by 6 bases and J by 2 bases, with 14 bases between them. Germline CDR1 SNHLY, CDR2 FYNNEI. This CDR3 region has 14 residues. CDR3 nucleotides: TGTGCCAGCAGCCCGGGTCCCAACGCCTACGAGCAGTACTTC. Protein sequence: CASSPGPNAYEQYF.

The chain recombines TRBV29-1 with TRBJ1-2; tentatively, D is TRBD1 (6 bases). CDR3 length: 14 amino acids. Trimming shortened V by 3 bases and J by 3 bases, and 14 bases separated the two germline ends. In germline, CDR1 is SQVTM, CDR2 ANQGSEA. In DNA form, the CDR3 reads TGCAGCGTTGAGAGGACAGCCTTCGACTATGGCTACACCTTC. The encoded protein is CSVERTAFDYGYTF.

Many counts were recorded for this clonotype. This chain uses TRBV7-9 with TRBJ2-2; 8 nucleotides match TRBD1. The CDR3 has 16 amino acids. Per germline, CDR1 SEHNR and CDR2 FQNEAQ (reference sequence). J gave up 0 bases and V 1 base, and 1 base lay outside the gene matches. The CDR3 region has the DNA TGTGCCAGCAGCTTAGGACAGGGGACGAACACCGGGGAGCTGTTTTTT. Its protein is CASSLGQGTNTGELFF.

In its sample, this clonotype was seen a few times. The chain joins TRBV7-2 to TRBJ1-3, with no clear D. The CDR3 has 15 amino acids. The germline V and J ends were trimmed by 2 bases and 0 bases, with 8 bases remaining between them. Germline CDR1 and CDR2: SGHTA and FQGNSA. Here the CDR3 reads CASSLNWYSGNTIYF. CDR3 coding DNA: TGTGCCAGCAGCTTAAACTGGTACTCTGGAAACACCATATATTTT.

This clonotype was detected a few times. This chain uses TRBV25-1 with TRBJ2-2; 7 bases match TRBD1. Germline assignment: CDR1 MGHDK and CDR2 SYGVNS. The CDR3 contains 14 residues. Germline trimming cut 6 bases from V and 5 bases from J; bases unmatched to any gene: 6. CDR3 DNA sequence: TGTGCCAGCAGCTCCGGGACAGAAACCGGGGAGCTGTTTTTT. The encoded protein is CASSSGTETGELFF.

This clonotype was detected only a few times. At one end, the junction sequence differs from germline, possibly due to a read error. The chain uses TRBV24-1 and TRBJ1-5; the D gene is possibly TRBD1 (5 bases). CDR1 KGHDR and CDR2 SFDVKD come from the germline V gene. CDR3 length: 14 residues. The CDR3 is CASSPGTEYQPQHF. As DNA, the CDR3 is TGTGCCAGCAGTCCCGGGACCGAGTATCAGCCCCAGCATTTT.

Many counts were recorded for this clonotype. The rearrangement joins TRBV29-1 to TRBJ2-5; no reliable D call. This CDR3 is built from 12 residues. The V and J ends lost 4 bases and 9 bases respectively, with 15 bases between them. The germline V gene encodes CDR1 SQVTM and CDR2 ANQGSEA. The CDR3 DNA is TGCAGCGTTGGAGAGTATCAATGGGCCCAGTACTTC. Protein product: CSVGEYQWAQYF.

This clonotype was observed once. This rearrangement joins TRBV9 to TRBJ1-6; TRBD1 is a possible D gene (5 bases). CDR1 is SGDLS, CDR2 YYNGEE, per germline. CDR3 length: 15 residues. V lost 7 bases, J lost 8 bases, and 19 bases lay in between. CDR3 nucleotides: TGTGCCAGCTCACCACGACCCGGGGCCGATTCACCCCTCCACTTT. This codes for CASSPRPGADSPLHF.